What follows is one TCR beta chain and its context. The antigen it recognizes is unknown. No much larger clone is present one base from it, and per-base qualities are unavailable. The sample is drawn from a study of OX40 agonist ivuxolimab in advanced cancers. Background on the whole study: Ivuxolimab, which targeted the costimulatory receptor OX40 (CD134), was an agonistic, fully human IgG2 monoclonal antibody. Intravenous ivuxolimab was administered to patients every 2 weeks at six dose levels: 0.01, 0.1, 0.3, 1.5, 3 and 10 mg/kg. Among the roughly 52 dose-escalation patients, roughly 20 had hepatocellular carcinoma, 15 or so melanoma, 9 renal cell carcinoma and 9 head and neck cancer. The dose-escalation cohort was roughly 87% male with a mean age of approximately 60 years, ranging from roughly 20 to 80. Prior anti-PD-1, anti-PD-L1 or anti-CTLA-4 therapy was permitted, and 40% of dose-escalation patients had received checkpoint inhibitors. Partial responses occurred in three dose-escalation patients: two with cutaneous melanoma and one with hepatocellular carcinoma. The purpose of peripheral TCRbeta sequencing was to test whether ivuxolimab changed TCR sequence diversity and led to clonal T-cell expansion. The monotherapy dose-escalation portion (N = 52 patients) of the phase I ivuxolimab trial is reported in the paper.

The trial excluded patients who had a history of autoimmune disease or who were on systemic immunosuppression. Peripheral blood for TCR sequencing was collected from all dose cohorts at baseline, on cycle 4 day 1, and on cycle 7 day 1. Samples came from an open-label, multicenter, first-in-human phase I dose-escalation trial of ivuxolimab. The trial enrolled adults with locally advanced or metastatic head and neck squamous cell, hepatocellular, melanoma or renal cell carcinoma. Before TCR sequencing, CD4+ T cells and CD8+ T cells were sorted from peripheral blood as separate populations. For sequencing of the TCRbeta CDR3 region, genomic DNA was extracted from the sorted cells. The immunoSEQ Assay was used for sequencing of TCRbeta CDR3 regions. Imported from immuneACCESS, the table was reduced by TCRdb to in-frame sequences with V and J called. These copies leave out some clones; in studies compared against another copy, an unresolved V gene accounts for under half, and the cause of the remainder is not known. Across this sample there are fewer than 70,000 clones, with over 80% seen only once. The ten largest clones add up to around 3.2% of the sample.

The paper's findings and limits, for the study overall: Low levels of normalized T-cell clonal expansion were also shown by some nonresponding patients. Which antigens the clonally expanded peripheral T cells were specific for was not determined. In the 0.1-3.0 mg/kg groups, partial responders were among the patients with the lowest normalized peripheral clonal expansion, particularly in CD8+ T cells. After ivuxolimab, expanded clones were on average more numerous among CD8+ T cells than among CD4+ T cells. Clonal expansion of both CD4+ and CD8+ blood T cells was observed from baseline to week 6 at doses 0.1 to 3.0 mg/kg.

The sequence came from an adult with an advanced solid tumor such as melanoma, head and neck, liver or kidney cancer. This sample comprised CD4+ or CD8+ T cells sorted from blood, obtained in a trial of the OX40 agonist ivuxolimab.

The CDR3 corresponds to CASSSQRGGQETQYF. The DNA reads TGTGCCAGCAGCTCCCAGCGGGGGGGGCAAGAGACCCAGTACTTC. Rearrangement joined TRBV7-9 to TRBJ2-5; 10 central bases correspond to TRBD2. The CDR3, cysteine through phenylalanine, is 15 amino acids long. Left in the record is the CDR3 DNA by itself, 45 bases read in frame from the first base. Taken from the germline V gene (reference sequence), the CDR1 and CDR2 loops are SEHNR and FQNEAQ. The V end gives up 4 bases and the J end 2 bases, leaving 4 bases in the junction not matched to a gene. This CDR3, with the reference TRBV7-9 and TRBJ2-5 proteins standing in past its ends, gives the full variable domain DTGVSQNPRHKITKRGQNVTFRCDPISEHNRLYWYRQTLGQGPEFLTYFQNEAQLEKSRLLSDRFSAERPKGSFSTLEIQRTEQGDSAMYLCASSSQRGGQETQYFGPGTRLLVL.